This TCR beta chain was recovered during a study of shared clonotypes between healthy human individuals. Study at large: Those who served as donors were two women and a few men between the ages of 18 and 49. General study points: The four-donor shared clonotypes exceeded non-shared clonotypes in generation probability, with non-shared ones scoring lower.

With regard to this clone: Antigen specificity is unknown.

Nashville, Tennessee was home to all donors, each a Caucasian adult. V shed 4 bases and J 6 bases; nucleotides not matched to a gene: 6. The CDR3 is 15 residues long. In germline, CDR1 is SGHRS, CDR2 YFSETQ. TCRdb's table, derived via immunoSEQ multiplex PCR, lists solely in-frame clones and lacks some. The table includes 850,000 to 1,100,000 clones, about 80% detected once. This sequence joins TRBV5-1 and TRBJ2-1; 11 nucleotides line up with TRBD1. Sample: memory CD4+ T cells from PBMCs. Stated subset: CD45RA-negative fraction. The receptor comes from a young man in good health. Some clones in this sample may be carry-over from other donors' samples. As DNA, the CDR3 is TGCGCCAGCAGCCCGGGTGGGACAGGGGGCAATGAGCAGTTCTTC. As protein: CASSPGGTGGNEQFF.